This section outlines one T cell receptor beta chain sequence together with its context. V dropped 0 bases and J dropped 3 bases, with 12 bases sitting between them. The CDR3 sequence is 16 residues long. Germline lookup yields CDR1 LGHNA and CDR2 YSLEER. This specimen belongs to a study of cytomegalovirus exposure and HLA in healthy donors. The protocol was immunoSEQ multiplex PCR, while the TCRdb copy is restricted to in-frame clones and leaves out a portion. The data show approximately 20,000 clones, around 97% seen once. The TCR comes from a man in his thirties or forties in good health and CMV-seropositive. Sequenced input: PBMCs. The chain carries TRBV4-3 and TRBJ1-5; D perhaps matches TRBD1 (6 bases). CDR3: CASSQDSGDFNQPQHF. As DNA, the CDR3 is TGCGCCAGCAGCCAAGATTCAGGGGATTTCAATCAGCCCCAGCATTTT.